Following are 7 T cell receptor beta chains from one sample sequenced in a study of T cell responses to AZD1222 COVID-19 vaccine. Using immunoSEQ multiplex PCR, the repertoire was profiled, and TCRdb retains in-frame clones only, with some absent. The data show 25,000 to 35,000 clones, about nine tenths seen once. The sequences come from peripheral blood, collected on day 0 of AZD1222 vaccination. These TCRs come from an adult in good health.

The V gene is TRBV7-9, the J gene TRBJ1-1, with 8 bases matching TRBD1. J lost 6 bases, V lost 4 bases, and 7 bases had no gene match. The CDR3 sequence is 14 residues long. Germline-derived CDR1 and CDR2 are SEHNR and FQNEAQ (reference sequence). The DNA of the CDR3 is TGTGCCAGCAGCTGGACAGGGCTCGCGGCTGAAGCTTTCTTT. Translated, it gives CASSWTGLAAEAFF.

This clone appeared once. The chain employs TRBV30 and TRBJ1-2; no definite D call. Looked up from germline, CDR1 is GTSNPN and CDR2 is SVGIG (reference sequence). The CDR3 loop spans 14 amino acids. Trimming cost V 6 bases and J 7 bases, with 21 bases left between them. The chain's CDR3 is CACTPGLLEGGYTF. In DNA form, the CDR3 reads TGTGCCTGCACCCCCGGCCTCCTGGAAGGTGGCTACACCTTC.

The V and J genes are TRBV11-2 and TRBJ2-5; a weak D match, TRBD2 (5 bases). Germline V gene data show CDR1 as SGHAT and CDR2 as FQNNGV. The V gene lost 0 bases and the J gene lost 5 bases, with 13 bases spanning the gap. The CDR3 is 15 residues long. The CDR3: CASSLDQLGGETQYF. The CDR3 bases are TGTGCCAGCAGCTTAGATCAACTGGGCGGGGAGACCCAGTACTTC.

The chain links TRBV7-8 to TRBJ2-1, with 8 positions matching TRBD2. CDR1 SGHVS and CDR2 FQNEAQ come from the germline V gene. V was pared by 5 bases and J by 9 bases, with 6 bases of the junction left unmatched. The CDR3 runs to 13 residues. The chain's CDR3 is CASSNGLAVEQFF. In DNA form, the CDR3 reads TGTGCCAGCAGCAACGGACTAGCCGTTGAGCAGTTCTTC.

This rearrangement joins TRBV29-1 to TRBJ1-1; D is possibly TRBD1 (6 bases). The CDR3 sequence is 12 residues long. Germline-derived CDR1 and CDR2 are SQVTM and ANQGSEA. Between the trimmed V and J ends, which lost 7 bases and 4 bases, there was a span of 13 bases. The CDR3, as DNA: TGCAGCGGGGTAGGGGGTGTCACTGAAGCTTTCTTT. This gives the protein CSGVGGVTEAFF. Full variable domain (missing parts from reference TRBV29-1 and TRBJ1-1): SAVISQKPSRDICQRGTSLTIQCQVDSQVTMMFWYRQQPGQSLTLIATANQGSEATYESGFVIDKFPISRPNLTFSTLTVSNMSPEDSSIYLCSGVGGVTEAFFGQGTRLTVV.

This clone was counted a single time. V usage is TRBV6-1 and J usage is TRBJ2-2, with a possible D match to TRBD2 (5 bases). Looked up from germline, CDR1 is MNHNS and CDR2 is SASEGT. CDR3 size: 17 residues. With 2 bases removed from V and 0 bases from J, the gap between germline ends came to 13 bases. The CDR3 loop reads CASSEWQADSNTGELFF. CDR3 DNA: TGTGCCAGCAGTGAATGGCAAGCGGATTCGAACACCGGGGAGCTGTTTTTT.

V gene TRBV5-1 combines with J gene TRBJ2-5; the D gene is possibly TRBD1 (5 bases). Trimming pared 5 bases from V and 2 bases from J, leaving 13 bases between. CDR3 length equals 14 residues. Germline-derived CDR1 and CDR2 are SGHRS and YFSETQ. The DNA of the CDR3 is TGCGCCAGCAGTATTGCCAGGGCTCAAGAGACCCAGTACTTC. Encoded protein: CASSIARAQETQYF.